This T cell receptor (beta chain) was captured in a study of T-cell reconstitution after alpha-beta-depleted transplantation in children. Study-wide results and limits: T-cell numbers and diversity, one year after transplant, stemmed largely from T cells that were newly produced. From surviving recipient T cells and thymic progenitors came the high day-60 TCRbeta diversity observed in some patients.

About this clonotype itself: Antigen specificity is unknown.

During its preparation, the TCRbeta library received unique molecular identifiers. TCRdb analysed the PCR reads with MiXCR anew, one entry per CDR3 protein. The sample includes approximately 980,000 distinct CDR3 sequences, 25% to 35% of them seen just once. The material was PBMCs, mostly from graft donor cells, obtained 360 days after TCRalphabeta/CD19-depleted stem cell transplant. The clonotype was recovered from a boy under three years old who had a stem cell transplant for SCID, so the T cells may come from the graft donor.

Written as DNA, the CDR3 is TGTGCCAGCAGTCCGACCTACCAGGGTAACGAGCAGTACTTC. Protein product: CASSPTYQGNEQYF. V usage is TRBV27 and J usage is TRBJ2-7; D possibly corresponds to TRBD1 (5 bases). Trimming shortened V by 5 bases and J by 5 bases, and 16 bases separated the two germline ends. The CDR3 has 14 residues. Germline CDR1 and CDR2: MNHEY and SMNVEV (reference sequence).